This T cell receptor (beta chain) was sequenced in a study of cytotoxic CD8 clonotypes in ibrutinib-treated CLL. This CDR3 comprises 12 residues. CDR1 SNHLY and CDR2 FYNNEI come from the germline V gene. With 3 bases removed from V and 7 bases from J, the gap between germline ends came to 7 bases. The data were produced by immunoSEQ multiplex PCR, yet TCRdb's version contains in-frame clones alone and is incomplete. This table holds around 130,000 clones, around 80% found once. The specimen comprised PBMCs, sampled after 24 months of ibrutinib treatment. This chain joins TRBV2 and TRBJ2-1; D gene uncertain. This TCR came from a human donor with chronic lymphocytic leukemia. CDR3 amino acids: CASSEGGNEQFF. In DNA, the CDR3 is TGTGCCAGCAGTGAGGGTGGGAATGAGCAGTTCTTC.